A single sample is the source of the 26 T cell receptor beta chains below, sequenced in a study of blood T cell repertoires in COVID-19. Sequencing was performed with immunoSEQ multiplex PCR; in TCRdb, only in-frame clones are kept and a portion is missing. The repertoire holds approximately 480,000 clones, with 75% to 90% as singletons. Sequenced material: peripheral blood. These receptors were collected from a man aged 18 to 29 with COVID-19, enrolled during active disease.

In regard to this clone: The identical CDR3 is also encoded by other nucleotide sequences in the sample. The CDR3 protein is CASSLGQHYGYTF. CDR3 nucleotides: TGTGCCAGCAGCTTAGGACAGCACTATGGCTACACCTTC. The chain uses TRBV7-8 and TRBJ1-2, with D possibly being TRBD1 (5 bases). This CDR3 region has 13 residues. Per the germline V gene, CDR1 is SGHVS and CDR2 is FQNEAQ. Trimming stripped 1 base from V and 3 bases from J, with 6 bases between.

The chain employs TRBV7-2 and TRBJ1-2; no definite D call. With 1 base removed from V and 6 bases from J, the gap between germline ends came to 18 bases. Looked up from germline, CDR1 is SGHTA and CDR2 is FQGNSA. The CDR3 is made up of 16 amino acids. The CDR3, as DNA: TGTGCCAGCAGCTTAGGTGGGGAGGGCTTGACCCATGGCTACACCTTC. It encodes CASSLGGEGLTHGYTF.

The V and J genes are TRBV19 and TRBJ2-7, with D hard to call. The CDR3 consists of 14 residues. Trimming pared 3 bases from V and 0 bases from J, leaving 9 bases between. Looked up from germline, CDR1 is LNHDA and CDR2 is SQIVND (reference sequence). In nucleotides, the CDR3 is TGTGCCAGTAGTATCCAGGCGAGCTCCTACGAGCAGTACTTC. Its protein is CASSIQASSYEQYF.

The gene calls are TRBV2 and TRBJ2-5; possible D gene TRBD1, 6 bases. The CDR3 consists of 15 residues. V shed 4 bases and J shed 5 bases, with 17 bases lying between them. The germline V gene encodes CDR1 SNHLY and CDR2 FYNNEI. CDR3 region: CASSVGEQGWETQYF. The CDR3 coding sequence is TGTGCCAGCAGTGTCGGGGAACAGGGATGGGAGACCCAGTACTTC.

The rearrangement links TRBV10-1 to TRBJ1-1; D call uncertain. Looked up from germline, CDR1 is WNHNN and CDR2 is SYGVQD (reference sequence). The length of the CDR3 is 12 residues. V gave up 2 bases and J gave up 6 bases, with 7 bases separating them. This chain's CDR3 is CASSEEGAEAFF. The CDR3 DNA sequence: TGCGCCAGCAGTGAGGAGGGTGCTGAAGCTTTCTTT.

The count of this clone is one. The genes are TRBV27 and TRBJ2-5; TRBD2 is a possible D gene (5 bases). The V end lost 6 bases, the J end lost 0 bases, and 8 bases lay between the germline ends. The V gene's germline CDR1 is MNHEY and CDR2 SMNVEV (reference sequence). The CDR3 extends over 13 amino acids. For the CDR3, the DNA is TGTGCCAGCAGGGAGGAGTACCAAGAGACCCAGTACTTC. Translating gives CASREEYQETQYF.

This rearrangement joins TRBV21-1 to TRBJ2-5; the DNA was not compared with TRBD2, the D call given in the table. TRBV21-1 is annotated as a pseudogene. The CDR3 totals 12 residues. DNA for the CDR3: TGTGCCAGCAGCAAAGGAGAGGGGACCCAGTACTTC. It translates to CASSKGEGTQYF.

The J gene is TRBJ2-5, the V gene TRBV11-2, with a possible D match to TRBD2 (7 bases). Per the germline V gene, CDR1 is SGHAT and CDR2 is FQNNGV. The CDR3 totals 15 residues. Trimming left V 1 base short and J 0 bases short, with 9 bases between. The CDR3 DNA sequence: TGTGCCAGCAGCTTAGGGGGGGGCAACCAAGAGACCCAGTACTTC. This gives the protein CASSLGGGNQETQYF.

The V call is TRBV7-9, the J call TRBJ2-7; 8 bases fit TRBD1. V was pared by 5 bases and J by 4 bases, with 7 bases of the junction left unmatched. The CDR3 extends over 14 amino acids. The germline gives CDR1 SEHNR, CDR2 FQNEAQ (reference sequence). The CDR3 bases are TGTGCCAGCAGCCTGTCGACAGGGGCTTACGAGCAGTACTTC. It is translated as CASSLSTGAYEQYF. The full variable domain, in which reference TRBV7-9 and TRBJ2-7 provide the parts outside the CDR3, is DTGVSQNPRHKITKRGQNVTFRCDPISEHNRLYWYRQTLGQGPEFLTYFQNEAQLEKSRLLSDRFSAERPKGSFSTLEIQRTEQGDSAMYLCASSLSTGAYEQYFGPGTRLTVT.

V gene TRBV5-1 combines with J gene TRBJ2-2; D may be TRBD2 (6 bases). V lost 1 base, J lost 2 bases, and 12 bases lay in between. The CDR3 has 16 amino acids. The germline CDR1 and CDR2 sequences are SGHRS and YFSETQ. Written as DNA, the CDR3 is TGCGCCAGCAGCTTGACGGCTAGCGTAAACACCGGGGAGCTGTTTTTT. Residues: CASSLTASVNTGELFF. Using reference TRBV5-1 and TRBJ2-2 for the parts outside the CDR3, the full variable domain is KAGVTQTPRYLIKTRGQQVTLSCSPISGHRSVSWYQQTPGQGLQFLFEYFSETQRNKGNFPGRFSGRQFSNSRSEMNVSTLELGDSALYLCASSLTASVNTGELFFGEGSRLTVL.

V and J are TRBV19 and TRBJ2-4; tentatively, D is TRBD2 (5 bases). The V gene's germline CDR1 is LNHDA and CDR2 SQIVND (reference sequence). Between the trimmed V and J ends, which lost 7 bases and 0 bases, there was a span of 10 bases. The length of the CDR3 is 14 residues. CDR3 region: CASTPRGAKNIQYF. CDR3 sequence (DNA): TGTGCCAGTACCCCACGGGGAGCCAAAAACATTCAGTACTTC.

The J gene is TRBJ2-7, the V gene TRBV15, with 11 bases aligning to TRBD2. The germline gives CDR1 LNHNV, CDR2 YYDKDF (reference sequence). The V gene end was trimmed by 3 bases and the J gene end by 0 bases; junction bases not matched to a gene: 4. The CDR3 loop spans 16 amino acids. CDR3 in amino acids: CATSSRLAGISYEQYF. The CDR3 nucleotides are TGTGCCACCAGCAGCCGACTAGCGGGGATCTCCTACGAGCAGTACTTC.

The CDR3 here is CASSLGRHGGRTEAFF. The CDR3 nucleotides read TGTGCCAGCAGTTTAGGGAGACACGGGGGTCGGACTGAAGCTTTCTTT. The V and J genes are TRBV27 and TRBJ1-1, with D tentatively TRBD1 (5 bases). The CDR3 sequence is 16 residues long. CDR1 is MNHEY, CDR2 SMNVEV, per germline (reference sequence). Between the trimmed V and J ends, which lost 2 bases and 5 bases, there was a span of 18 bases.

The chain couples TRBV6-5 to TRBJ2-1; 8 bases match TRBD1. The CDR3 length is 13 residues. Germline CDR1 and CDR2: MNHEY and SVGAGI. V shed 0 bases, J shed 12 bases, and the junction held 4 bases outside the gene matches. CDR3: CASSYSQGARQFF. The CDR3 nucleotides are TGTGCCAGCAGTTACTCCCAGGGGGCGCGGCAGTTCTTC.

The chain joins TRBV24-1 to TRBJ1-4; possibly TRBD1 for D (6 bases). The CDR3 contains 15 residues. Between the trimmed V and J ends, which lost 5 bases and 5 bases, there was a span of 14 bases. Per germline, CDR1 KGHDR and CDR2 SFDVKD. Written as DNA, the CDR3 is TGTGCCACCAGTGCAAACAGGGCCGACAATGAAAAACTGTTTTTT. Amino acids: CATSANRADNEKLFF.

CDR3 loop: CASGSGDSRTDTQYF. For the CDR3, the DNA is TGTGCTAGTGGTTCTGGGGACTCACGCACAGATACGCAGTATTTT. This chain links TRBV12-5 with TRBJ2-3; possible D gene TRBD2, 6 bases. Germline V gene data show CDR1 as LGHNT and CDR2 as FRNRAP. Trimming shortened V by 4 bases and J by 1 base, and 12 bases separated the two germline ends. The CDR3 has 15 amino acids.

V is TRBV18 and J is TRBJ2-2; 7 bases map to TRBD1. J gave up 3 bases and V 6 bases, and 10 bases lay outside the gene matches. The CDR3 is 16 amino acids. In germline, CDR1 is KGHSH, CDR2 LQKENI. The CDR3 is CASSPGQAVYTGELFF. CDR3 bases: TGTGCCAGCTCCCCCGGACAGGCTGTTTACACCGGGGAGCTGTTTTTT.

The V call is TRBV3-1 (or the pseudogene TRBV3-2), the J call TRBJ2-5; the match to TRBD1 covers 9 bases. The CDR3 extends over 13 amino acids. V lost 5 bases, J lost 4 bases, and 2 bases stayed unmatched. Germline CDR1 is LGHDT and CDR2 is YNNKEL (reference sequence). This chain's CDR3 is CASSDRGSETQYF. The CDR3 DNA is TGTGCCAGCAGCGACAGGGGGTCAGAGACCCAGTACTTC.

A single count supports this clone. This chain uses TRBV18 with TRBJ1-3; possibly TRBD1 for D (6 bases). Germline CDR1 is KGHSH and CDR2 is LQKENI. The V end lost 3 bases, the J end lost 0 bases, and 18 bases lay between the germline ends. The CDR3 covers 18 residues. CDR3 sequence (DNA): TGTGCCAGCTCACCTAGTGGACAGCGGCCTCTCTCTGGAAACACCATATATTTT. This codes for CASSPSGQRPLSGNTIYF.

The CDR3: CASSWTGFSNYGYTF. The CDR3 DNA is TGTGCCAGCAGTTGGACAGGGTTTTCTAACTATGGCTACACCTTC. This rearrangement joins TRBV6-5 to TRBJ1-2; TRBD1 agrees at 8 bases. Per the germline V gene, CDR1 is MNHEY and CDR2 is SVGAGI. The CDR3 length is 15 residues. V was clipped by 4 bases and J by 0 bases; unmatched bases: 4.

Ten or more counts support this clone. This sequence joins TRBV5-1 and TRBJ2-7; 8 bases line up with TRBD2. Germline values: CDR1 SGHRS, CDR2 YFSETQ. Trimming removed 1 base from V and 5 bases from J; junction bases left unmatched: 8. CDR3 size: 15 residues. The CDR3 DNA reads as TGCGCCAGCAGCTTGCAAGCTAGCGGGTCGGACGAGCAGTACTTC. This sequence encodes CASSLQASGSDEQYF.

The V and J genes are TRBV21-1 and TRBJ2-3; TRBD2, the table's D call, was not compared with the DNA. TRBV21-1 is classified as a pseudogene. This CDR3 spans 16 amino acids. The CDR3 reads CASSNSEAGVPDTQYF. CDR3 sequence (DNA): TGTGCCAGCAGCAATTCTGAGGCGGGAGTCCCCGATACGCAGTATTTT.

The chain recombines TRBV24-1 with TRBJ1-3; TRBD1 agrees at 7 bases. The CDR3 sequence is 15 residues long. J lost 4 bases, V lost 7 bases, and 9 bases had no gene match. The germline CDR1 and CDR2 sequences are KGHDR and SFDVKD. In nucleotides, the CDR3 is TGTGCCACCAGCGACGGGGACAGTAGGGGAAACACCATATATTTT. Translation gives CATSDGDSRGNTIYF.

J is TRBJ2-1 and V is TRBV29-1, with D unresolved. The V end lost 5 bases, the J end lost 0 bases, and 11 bases lay between the germline ends. The CDR3 is 14 amino acids. The germline gives CDR1 SQVTM, CDR2 ANQGSEA. CDR3 loop: CSVNTISSYNEQFF. Here the CDR3 DNA reads TGCAGCGTTAATACTATCAGCTCCTACAATGAGCAGTTCTTC.

The V call is TRBV6-1, the J call TRBJ2-2, with 9 bases identical to TRBD2. Losses at the gene ends were 4 bases for V and 6 bases for J; bases not matched to a gene: 12. The V gene's germline CDR1 is MNHNS and CDR2 SASEGT. The CDR3 has 17 amino acids. The CDR3 region has the DNA TGTGCCAGCAGTGCCTCTAGCGGGATCCAGAGGGCCGGGGAGCTGTTTTTT. It encodes CASSASSGIQRAGELFF.

J is TRBJ2-5 and V is TRBV19, with D possibly matching TRBD1 (5 bases). The CDR3 totals 13 residues. The V end was cut by 5 bases, the J end by 6 bases, with 13 bases between. Germline CDR1 reads LNHDA; CDR2 reads SQIVND (reference sequence). The DNA for the CDR3 is TGTGCCAGTAGTCTGGCAGGGCCGAAGACCCAGTACTTC. Translation gives CASSLAGPKTQYF.